Listed here are 28 T cell receptor beta chains from one sample, sequenced in a study of CD8 T cells in Susac syndrome. With random hexamers, reverse transcription was performed on roughly 0.5 to 1 ug of RNA. TCRdb independently ran MiXCR on the immunoSEQ multiplex PCR reads; one entry per CDR3 protein. The repertoire holds 110,000 or so distinct CDR3 sequences, with about nine tenths as singletons. The sequenced material came from CD8+ T cells from PBMCs. The receptors come from a human donor in good health.

The genes are TRBV11-2 and TRBJ2-7, with D tentatively TRBD2 (5 bases). This CDR3 contains 15 residues. The germline CDR1 and CDR2 sequences are SGHAT and FQNNGV. Trimming shortened V by 1 base and J by 7 bases, and 17 bases separated the two germline ends. The CDR3 loop is CASSLVGGNSGEQYF. The CDR3 nucleotides read TGTGCCAGCAGCTTAGTCGGCGGTAACTCGGGGGAGCAGTACTTC.

This chain connects TRBV9 to TRBJ2-5, with a weak D call TRBD2 (6 bases). The CDR3 covers 16 residues. Per germline, CDR1 SGDLS and CDR2 YYNGEE. With 4 bases removed from V and 6 bases from J, the gap between germline ends came to 22 bases. For the CDR3, the DNA is TGTGCCAGCAGCCCCAGCCCCACGGGAGCTAAACAGACCCAGTACTTC. It specifies CASSPSPTGAKQTQYF.

This sequence joins TRBV18 and TRBJ2-7; D perhaps matches TRBD1 (6 bases). The length of the CDR3 is 16 residues. The germline V and J ends were trimmed by 2 bases and 3 bases, with 17 bases remaining between them. Per germline, CDR1 KGHSH and CDR2 LQKENI. CDR3 sequence: CASSPDPDRILYEQYF. The CDR3 nucleotides are TGTGCCAGCTCACCAGATCCGGACAGAATACTCTACGAGCAGTACTTC.

This chain uses TRBV9 with TRBJ2-2; 8 bases map to TRBD2. Germline CDR1 is SGDLS and CDR2 is YYNGEE. The CDR3 extends over 17 amino acids. V shed 0 bases, J shed 1 base, and the junction held 5 bases outside the gene matches. For the CDR3, the DNA is TGTGCCAGCAGCGTAGACGGGGGGGCAGGGAACACCGGGGAGCTGTTTTTT. Translated, it gives CASSVDGGAGNTGELFF.

This clonotype was detected a few times. The V and J genes are TRBV28 and TRBJ1-2; 9 bases match TRBD1. Germline CDR1 MDHEN, CDR2 SYDVKM. V was pared by 6 bases and J by 3 bases, with 2 bases of the junction left unmatched. The CDR3 is 13 residues long. CDR3 sequence: CASRGTGYYGYTF. The CDR3 DNA sequence: TGTGCCAGCAGGGGGACAGGGTACTATGGCTACACCTTC.

This chain joins TRBV5-6 and TRBJ1-2; D is unresolved. Trimming cost V 3 bases and J 5 bases, with 23 bases left between them. The CDR3 runs 17 residues. Germline CDR1 is SGHDT and CDR2 is YYEEEE. The CDR3: CASSSDVKDGSHYGYTF. As DNA, the CDR3 is TGTGCCAGCAGCTCCGATGTTAAGGACGGCTCCCATTATGGCTACACCTTC.

The V gene is TRBV29-1, the J gene TRBJ2-7; TRBD2 matches at 7 bases. V lost 7 bases and J lost 2; bases outside the gene matches: 14. This CDR3 contains 15 residues. In germline, CDR1 is SQVTM, CDR2 ANQGSEA. The CDR3 reads CSGLGGEGRAYEQYF. CDR3 nucleotides: TGCAGCGGCCTTGGGGGGGAGGGGAGAGCCTACGAGCAGTACTTC.

The rearrangement uses TRBV7-3 and TRBJ2-1; 7 positions match TRBD2. The V segment lost 5 bases and the J segment 0 bases; nucleotides outside the gene matches: 10. Germline V gene data show CDR1 as SGHTA and CDR2 as FQGTGA. The CDR3 contains 17 residues. Here the CDR3 reads CASSLSDRGSSYNEQFF. The CDR3 DNA is TGTGCCAGCAGCCTATCGGACCGCGGGAGCTCCTACAATGAGCAGTTCTTC. Using reference TRBV7-3 and TRBJ2-1 for the parts outside the CDR3, the full variable domain is GAGVSQTPSNKVTEKGKYVELRCDPISGHTALYWYRQSLGQGPEFLIYFQGTGAADDSGLPNDRFFAVRPEGSVSTLKIQRTERGDSAVYLCASSLSDRGSSYNEQFFGPGTRLTVL.

In DNA, the CDR3 is TGTGCCAGCAGCGGATCCGCGGGCACAGGGGGCTTAGAGACCCAGTACTTC. Translated, it gives CASSGSAGTGGLETQYF. V usage is TRBV3-1 and J usage is TRBJ2-5, with 9 bases lining up with TRBD1. CDR3 length equals 17 residues. Germline-derived CDR1 and CDR2 are LGHDT and YNNKEL (reference sequence). V lost 5 bases, J lost 4 bases, and 14 bases stayed unmatched.

The gene calls are TRBV7-2 and TRBJ1-5, with D maybe TRBD1 (5 bases). V was cut by 4 bases and J by 6 bases, with 10 bases left in between. Germline CDR1 reads SGHTA; CDR2 reads FQGNSA. This CDR3 has 13 residues. CDR3 nucleotides: TGTGCCAGCAGCTATCCAGGGACTCAGCCCCAGCATTTT. Its protein product is CASSYPGTQPQHF.

The rearrangement joins TRBV7-9 to TRBJ2-7, with 10 bases identical to TRBD1. This CDR3 is built from 11 residues. Germline-derived CDR1 and CDR2 are SEHNR and FQNEAQ (reference sequence). The CDR3, as DNA: TGTGCTGTCAGGGACAGGGGAGAGCAGTACTTC. Translating gives CAVRDRGEQYF.

This clonotype was seen only a few times. This chain joins TRBV7-9 and TRBJ2-7; maybe TRBD2 (6 bases). CDR3 length: 13 residues. V shed 2 bases and J shed 3 bases, with 8 bases lying between them. Per germline, CDR1 SEHNR and CDR2 FQNEAQ (reference sequence). The CDR3 bases are TGTGCCAGCAGCTTATCGGGAGACTACGAGCAGTACTTC. Protein sequence: CASSLSGDYEQYF.

This chain uses TRBV1 with TRBJ2-1; TRBD2, the table's D call, lacks a check against the DNA. TRBV1 is a listed pseudogene. The CDR3 loop spans 19 amino acids. CDR3 coding DNA: TGCACCAGCAGCCAATCCCAAACGGCTCGGGTACTAGCGGGGGGTGAGCAGTTCTTC. Translation: CTSSQSQTARVLAGGEQFF.

The chain links TRBV12-3 or TRBV12-4 to TRBJ2-6; 9 nucleotides agree with TRBD1. This CDR3 comprises 18 residues. V shed 6 bases, J shed 1 base, and the junction held 10 bases outside the gene matches. DNA of the CDR3: TGTGCCAGCAGCGCGTCTCCGGGACAGGGTTCTGGGGCCAACGTCCTGACTTTC. Protein product: CASSASPGQGSGANVLTF.

V gene TRBV5-1 combines with J gene TRBJ1-1; 8 nucleotides agree with TRBD1. This CDR3 is 14 amino acids long. Germline trimming cut 3 bases from V and 8 bases from J; bases unmatched to any gene: 9. CDR1 is SGHRS and CDR2 is YFSETQ in the germline V gene. CDR3 DNA: TGCGCCAGCAGCTACCCGACAGGGGCGAGGGAAGCTTTCTTT. This translates into CASSYPTGAREAFF.

The chain couples TRBV30 to TRBJ2-1; TRBD2 matches 7 bases. This CDR3 is 13 amino acids long. The junction had 8 bases not matched to a gene; V was cut back by 7 bases and J by 5 bases. Per germline, CDR1 GTSNPN and CDR2 SVGIG (reference sequence). The CDR3 coding sequence is TGTGCCTTGGCGGGGCTAGCGGACAATGAGCAGTTCTTC. This gives the protein CALAGLADNEQFF.

The CDR3 is CASSQGTASSYEQYF. In DNA, the CDR3 is TGTGCCAGCAGCCAAGGGACAGCGTCCTCCTACGAGCAGTACTTC. This chain joins TRBV14 and TRBJ2-7, with D possibly TRBD1 on 6 matching bases. Germline lookup yields CDR1 SGHDN and CDR2 FVKESK. V was cut by 1 base and J by 0 bases, with 10 bases left in between. The CDR3 runs 15 residues.

J is TRBJ2-5 and V is TRBV29-1; D is tentatively TRBD1 or TRBD2 (6 bases each). Germline lookup yields CDR1 SQVTM and CDR2 ANQGSEA. The CDR3 runs 14 residues. The V and J ends lost 3 bases and 5 bases respectively, with 16 bases between them. The CDR3 sequence: CSVDTRGLGETQYF. The DNA of the CDR3 is TGCAGCGTTGATACTCGGGGGCTGGGGGAGACCCAGTACTTC.

V is TRBV7-9 and J is TRBJ2-1; possibly TRBD1 for D (5 bases). V was trimmed by 5 bases and J by 7 bases, leaving 15 bases between them. CDR3 length: 14 residues. The V gene's germline CDR1 is SEHNR and CDR2 FQNEAQ (reference sequence). CDR3 region: CASSPEQGRNEQFF. CDR3 nucleotides: TGTGCCAGCAGCCCGGAGCAGGGAAGGAATGAGCAGTTCTTC. The variable domain in full, with the rest retrieved from reference TRBV7-9 and TRBJ2-1, is DTGVSQNPRHKITKRGQNVTFRCDPISEHNRLYWYRQTLGQGPEFLTYFQNEAQLEKSRLLSDRFSAERPKGSFSTLEIQRTEQGDSAMYLCASSPEQGRNEQFFGPGTRLTVL.

This sequence joins TRBV24-1 and TRBJ2-2; D is possibly TRBD1 (5 bases). The CDR3 contains 13 residues. Germline V gives CDR1 KGHDR, CDR2 SFDVKD. The V gene lost 7 bases and the J gene lost 8 bases, with 13 bases spanning the gap. In nucleotides, the CDR3 is TGTGCCACCAGCTCCAGGGTTGGGGGGGAGCTGTTTTTT. This encodes CATSSRVGGELFF.

The chain joins TRBV20-1 to TRBJ2-1; D possibly corresponds to TRBD2 (5 bases). The V end lost 1 base, the J end lost 8 bases, and 21 bases lay between the germline ends. This CDR3 has 16 residues. CDR1 is DFQATT, CDR2 SNEGSKA, per germline (reference sequence). CDR3 protein: CSARATLDGGLDEQFF. The CDR3 DNA reads TGCAGTGCTAGAGCCACCCTTGATGGCGGACTCGATGAGCAGTTCTTC.

The V call is TRBV30, the J call TRBJ1-5; no firm D call. In germline, CDR1 is GTSNPN, CDR2 SVGIG (reference sequence). The CDR3 spans 12 residues. Trimming cost V 1 base and J 4 bases, with 5 bases left between them. CDR3: CAWSERNQPQHF. The CDR3 DNA reads as TGTGCCTGGAGTGAGCGGAATCAGCCCCAGCATTTT. The full variable domain, in which reference TRBV30 and TRBJ1-5 provide the parts outside the CDR3, is SQTIHQWPATLVQPVGSPLSLECTVEGTSNPNLYWYRQAAGRGLQLLFYSVGIGQISSEVPQNLSASRPQDRQFILSSKKLLLSDSGFYLCAWSERNQPQHFGDGTRLSIL.

The chain couples TRBV29-1 to TRBJ1-6; D is perhaps TRBD1 (6 bases). Germline V gives CDR1 SQVTM, CDR2 ANQGSEA. V gave up 4 bases and J gave up 0 bases, with 13 bases separating them. The CDR3 loop spans 16 amino acids. This CDR3 is CSVVGGAPSYNSPLHF. The DNA for the CDR3 is TGCAGCGTTGTCGGGGGCGCGCCCTCCTATAATTCACCCCTCCACTTT.

This chain joins TRBV5-4 and TRBJ2-7; maybe TRBD2 (6 bases). The germline V gene has CDR1 SGHNT and CDR2 YYREEE (reference sequence). CDR3 length: 13 residues. V lost 4 bases, J lost 7 bases, and 15 bases lay in between. CDR3 DNA sequence: TGTGCCAGCAGCGCCGGGACGGGGAGGGAGCAGTACTTC. Its translation: CASSAGTGREQYF.

The chain combines TRBV19 with TRBJ1-6; D is unresolved. Trimming removed 2 bases at V and 0 bases at J, with 11 bases between. CDR3 size: 17 residues. Germline assignment: CDR1 LNHDA and CDR2 SQIVND (reference sequence). This CDR3 reads CASSIMGRSSYNSPLHF. The CDR3 nucleotides are TGTGCCAGTAGTATAATGGGCAGGAGCTCCTATAATTCACCCCTCCACTTT.

This chain joins TRBV7-9 and TRBJ2-1; weak D call: TRBD1 (5 bases). Trimming removed 5 bases at V and 6 bases at J, with 14 bases between. Germline V gene data show CDR1 as SEHNR and CDR2 as FQNEAQ (reference sequence). The CDR3 sequence is 14 residues long. CDR3 loop: CASSGQGRGNEQFF. CDR3 sequence (DNA): TGTGCCAGCAGCGGGCAGGGTAGGGGCAATGAGCAGTTCTTC.

The V call is TRBV9, the J call TRBJ2-7; a weak D match, TRBD2 (5 bases). V shed 4 bases and J shed 5 bases, with 19 bases lying between them. The CDR3 totals 15 residues. Germline-derived CDR1 and CDR2 are SGDLS and YYNGEE. The CDR3 is CASSPREGTSDEQYF. CDR3 sequence (DNA): TGTGCCAGCAGCCCCCGGGAAGGTACATCTGACGAGCAGTACTTC. The full variable domain, rest sourced from reference TRBV9 and TRBJ2-7, is DSGVTQTPKHLITATGQRVTLRCSPRSGDLSVYWYQQSLDQGLQFLIQYYNGEERAKGNILERFSAQQFPDLHSELNLSSLELGDSALYFCASSPREGTSDEQYFGPGTRLTVT.

This sequence joins TRBV7-8 and TRBJ2-4; 7 bases align to TRBD2. Looked up from germline, CDR1 is SGHVS and CDR2 is FQNEAQ. V dropped 3 bases and J dropped 1; count of bases not matched to a gene: 12. The CDR3 is 18 amino acids. In DNA form, the CDR3 reads TGTGCCAGCAGCTTGTGGGCGGAGGACGGGGGGGCCAAAAACATTCAGTACTTC. Its translation: CASSLWAEDGGAKNIQYF.